This T cell receptor beta chain was identified in a study of CD8 T cells in ankylosing spondylitis. Study observations and caveats: In peripheral blood, disease-linked CD8+ clones occurred at relatively low frequencies. Some of these motif variants have turned up before, in reports on reactive arthritis synovial fluid and blood. Disease-linked clones reportedly concentrated significantly in matched ankylosing spondylitis synovial fluid.

Ten or more counts support this clonotype. Its target is not known. TCRdb re-derived calls from the 5' RACE reads in MiXCR, one entry per CDR3 protein. Of roughly 180,000 distinct CDR3 sequences in the sample, roughly 13% were seen once. Sequenced input: blood, either unsorted or a sorted T cell fraction (not recorded which). The TCR sequence derives from a female donor with ankylosing spondylitis or in good health (not recorded which).

The chain's CDR3 is CASSSPGPRAEAFF. Written as DNA, the CDR3 is TGTGCCAGCAGTTCACCGGGACCCAGGGCTGAAGCTTTCTTT. V and J are TRBV6-5 and TRBJ1-1, with D possibly being TRBD1 (5 bases). There are 14 residues in the CDR3. V lost 4 bases to trimming and J lost 6 bases, with 15 bases between them. The germline CDR1 and CDR2 sequences are MNHEY and SVGAGI.